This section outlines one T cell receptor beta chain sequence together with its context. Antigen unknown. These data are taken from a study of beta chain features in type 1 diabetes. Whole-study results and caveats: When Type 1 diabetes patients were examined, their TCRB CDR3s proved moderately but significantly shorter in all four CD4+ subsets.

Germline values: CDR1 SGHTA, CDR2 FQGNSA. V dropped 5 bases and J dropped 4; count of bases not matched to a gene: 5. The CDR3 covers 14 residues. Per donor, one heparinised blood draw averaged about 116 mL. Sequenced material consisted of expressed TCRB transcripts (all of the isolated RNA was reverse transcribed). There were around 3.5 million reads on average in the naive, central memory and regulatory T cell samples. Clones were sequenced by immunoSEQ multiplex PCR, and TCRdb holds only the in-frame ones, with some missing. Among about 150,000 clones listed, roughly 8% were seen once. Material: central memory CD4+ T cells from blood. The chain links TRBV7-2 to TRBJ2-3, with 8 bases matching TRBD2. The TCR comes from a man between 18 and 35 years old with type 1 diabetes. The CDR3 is CASSLGLVADTQYF. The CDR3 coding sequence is TGTGCCAGCAGCCTGGGACTAGTTGCAGATACGCAGTATTTT.